This TCR beta chain was observed in a study of T cell responses to AZD1222 COVID-19 vaccine. Trimming took 5 bases from V and 1 from J, leaving 11 bases between them. This CDR3 contains 14 residues. Germline-derived CDR1 and CDR2 are SNHLY and FYNNEI. Broader study findings: The study sampled repertoires only after the peak T cell response.

Generated by immunoSEQ multiplex PCR, the TCRdb table keeps only in-frame clones and is missing some. The table has under 200,000 clones, 90% to 95% seen once; the top ten hold less than 2.5%. A word on this clone: Its antigen is as yet unknown.

The chain couples TRBV2 to TRBJ1-1, with D maybe TRBD1 (5 bases). The source material was peripheral blood, sampled on day 0 of AZD1222 vaccination. The sequence came from an adult in good health. DNA of the CDR3: TGTGCCAGCAGTCAGGGACGGAGGAACACTGAAGCTTTCTTT. Translation: CASSQGRRNTEAFF.